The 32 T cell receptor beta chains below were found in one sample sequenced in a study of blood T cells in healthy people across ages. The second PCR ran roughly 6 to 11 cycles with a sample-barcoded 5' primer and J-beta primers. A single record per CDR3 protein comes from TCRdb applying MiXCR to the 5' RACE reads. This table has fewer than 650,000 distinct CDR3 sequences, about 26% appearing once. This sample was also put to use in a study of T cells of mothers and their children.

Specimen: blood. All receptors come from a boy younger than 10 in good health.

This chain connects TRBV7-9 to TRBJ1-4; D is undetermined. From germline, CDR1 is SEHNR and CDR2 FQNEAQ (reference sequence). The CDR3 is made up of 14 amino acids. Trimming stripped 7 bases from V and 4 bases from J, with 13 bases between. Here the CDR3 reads CASTPEYLNEKLFF. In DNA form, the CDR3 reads TGTGCCAGCACCCCCGAATACCTTAATGAAAAACTGTTTTTT.

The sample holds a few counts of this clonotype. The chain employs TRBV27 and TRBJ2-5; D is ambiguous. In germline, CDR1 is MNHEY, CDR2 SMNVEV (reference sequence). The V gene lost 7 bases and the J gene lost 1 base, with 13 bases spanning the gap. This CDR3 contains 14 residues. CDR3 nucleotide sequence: TGTGCCAGCAAACCGGACGGATTCCAAGAGACCCAGTACTTC. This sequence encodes CASKPDGFQETQYF.

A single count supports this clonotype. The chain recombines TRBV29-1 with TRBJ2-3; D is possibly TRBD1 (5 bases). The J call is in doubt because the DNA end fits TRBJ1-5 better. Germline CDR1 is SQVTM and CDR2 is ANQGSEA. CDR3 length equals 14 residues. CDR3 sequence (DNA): TGCAGCGGTACCGGGACTAGCGGCACAGATACGCAGCATTTT. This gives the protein CSGTGTSGTDTQHF.

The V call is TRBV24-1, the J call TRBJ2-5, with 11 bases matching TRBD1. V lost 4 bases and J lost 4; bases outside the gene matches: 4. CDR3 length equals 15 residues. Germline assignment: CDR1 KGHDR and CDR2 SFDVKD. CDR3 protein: CATSDGGQGGETQYF. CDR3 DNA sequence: TGTGCCACCAGTGACGGGGGACAGGGGGGAGAGACCCAGTACTTC.

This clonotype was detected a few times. The CDR3 bases are TGTGCCAGCAGCTCACTAGCGGGGGGGCCTTGGGAGCAGTTCTTC. Translating gives CASSSLAGGPWEQFF. The chain links TRBV7-8 to TRBJ2-1; 13 nucleotides agree with TRBD2. Germline loops: CDR1 SGHVS, CDR2 FQNEAQ. The length of the CDR3 is 15 residues. V shed 4 bases and J 10 bases; nucleotides not matched to a gene: 7.

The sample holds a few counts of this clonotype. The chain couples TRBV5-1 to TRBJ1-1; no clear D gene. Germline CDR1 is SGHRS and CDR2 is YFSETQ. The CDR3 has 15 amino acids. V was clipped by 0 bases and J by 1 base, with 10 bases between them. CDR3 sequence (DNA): TGCGCCAGCAGCTTGGCCGGTATCGGGAACACTGAAGCTTTCTTT. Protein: CASSLAGIGNTEAFF.

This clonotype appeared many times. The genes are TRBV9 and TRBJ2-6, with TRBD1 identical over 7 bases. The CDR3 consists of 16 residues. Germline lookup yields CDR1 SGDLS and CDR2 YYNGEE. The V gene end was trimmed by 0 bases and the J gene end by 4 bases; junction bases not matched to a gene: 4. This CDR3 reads CASSVEGAGGANVLTF. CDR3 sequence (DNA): TGTGCCAGCAGCGTAGAGGGGGCCGGAGGGGCCAACGTCCTGACTTTC.

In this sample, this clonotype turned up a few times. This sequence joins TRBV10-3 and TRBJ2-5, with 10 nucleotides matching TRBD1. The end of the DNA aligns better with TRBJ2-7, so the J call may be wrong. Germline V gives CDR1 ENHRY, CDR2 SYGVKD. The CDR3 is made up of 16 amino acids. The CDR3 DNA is TGTGCCATCAGTGATCCTGGGGGACAGGGGCCCTACGAGCAGTACTTC. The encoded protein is CAISDPGGQGPYEQYF.

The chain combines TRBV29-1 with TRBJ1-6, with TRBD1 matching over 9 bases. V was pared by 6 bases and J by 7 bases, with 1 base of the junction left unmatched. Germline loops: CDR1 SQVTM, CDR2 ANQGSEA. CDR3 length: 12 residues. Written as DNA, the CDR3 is TGCAGCGTCGGGACAGGGAATTCACCCCTCCACTTT. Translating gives CSVGTGNSPLHF.

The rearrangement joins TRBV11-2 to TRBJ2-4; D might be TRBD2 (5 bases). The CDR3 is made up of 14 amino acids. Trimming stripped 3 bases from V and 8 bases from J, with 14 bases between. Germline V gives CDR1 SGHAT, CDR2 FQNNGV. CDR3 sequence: CASSLRAVSYIQYF. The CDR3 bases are TGTGCCAGCAGCTTGAGGGCGGTGTCCTACATTCAGTACTTC.

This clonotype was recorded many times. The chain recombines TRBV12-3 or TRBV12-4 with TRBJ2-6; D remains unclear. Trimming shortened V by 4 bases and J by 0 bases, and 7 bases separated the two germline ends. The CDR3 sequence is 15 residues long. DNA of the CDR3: TGTGCCAGCAGTTCTCCTGGCTCTGGGGCCAACGTCCTGACTTTC. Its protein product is CASSSPGSGANVLTF.

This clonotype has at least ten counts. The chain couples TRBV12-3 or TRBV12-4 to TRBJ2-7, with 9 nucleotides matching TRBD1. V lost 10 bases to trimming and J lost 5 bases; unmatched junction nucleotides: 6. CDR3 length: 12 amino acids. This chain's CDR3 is CATGTGYHEQYF. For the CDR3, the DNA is TGTGCCACCGGGACAGGGTACCACGAGCAGTACTTC.

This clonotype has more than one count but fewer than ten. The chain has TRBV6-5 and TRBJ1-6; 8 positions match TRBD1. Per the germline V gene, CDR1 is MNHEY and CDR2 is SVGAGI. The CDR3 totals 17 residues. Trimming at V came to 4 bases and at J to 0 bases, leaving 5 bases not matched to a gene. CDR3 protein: CASSFTGGSSYNSPLHF. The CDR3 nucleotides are TGTGCCAGCAGTTTTACAGGGGGAAGCTCCTATAATTCACCCCTCCACTTT.

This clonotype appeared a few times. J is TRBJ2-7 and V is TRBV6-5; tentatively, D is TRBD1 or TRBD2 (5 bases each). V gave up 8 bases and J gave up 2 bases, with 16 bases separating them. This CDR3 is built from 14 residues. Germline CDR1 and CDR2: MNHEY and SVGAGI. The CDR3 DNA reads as TGTGCCAGCTCCCCGGGGCGGACCCCCTACGAGCAGTACTTC. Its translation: CASSPGRTPYEQYF.

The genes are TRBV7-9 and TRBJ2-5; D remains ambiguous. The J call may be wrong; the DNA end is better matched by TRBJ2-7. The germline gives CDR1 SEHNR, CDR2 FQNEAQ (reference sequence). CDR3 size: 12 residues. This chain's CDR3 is CASSPISYEQYF. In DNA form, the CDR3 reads TGTGCCAGCAGCCCAATCTCCTACGAGCAGTACTTC.

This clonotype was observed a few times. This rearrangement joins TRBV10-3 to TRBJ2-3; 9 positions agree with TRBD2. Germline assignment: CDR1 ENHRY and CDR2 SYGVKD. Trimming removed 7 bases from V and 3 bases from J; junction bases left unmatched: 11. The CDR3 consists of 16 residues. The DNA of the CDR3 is TGTGCCATCACCCTCGGGGCGGGAGGGCGTACAGATACGCAGTATTTT. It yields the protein CAITLGAGGRTDTQYF.

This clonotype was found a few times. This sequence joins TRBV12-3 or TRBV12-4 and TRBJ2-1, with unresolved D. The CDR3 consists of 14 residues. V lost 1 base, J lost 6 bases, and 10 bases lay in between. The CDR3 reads CASSLVRPPNEQFF. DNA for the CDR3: TGTGCCAGCAGTTTAGTTCGGCCACCCAATGAGCAGTTCTTC.

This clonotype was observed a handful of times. CDR3 nucleotide sequence: TGTGCCAGCAGTCCGAGGGACAGCGCGGTGGGTGGCTACACCTTC. Translation gives CASSPRDSAVGGYTF. The rearrangement uses TRBV12-3 or TRBV12-4 and TRBJ1-2; the match to TRBD1 covers 7 bases. The CDR3 length is 15 residues. Trimming took 5 bases from V and 7 from J; bases not matched to a gene: 13.

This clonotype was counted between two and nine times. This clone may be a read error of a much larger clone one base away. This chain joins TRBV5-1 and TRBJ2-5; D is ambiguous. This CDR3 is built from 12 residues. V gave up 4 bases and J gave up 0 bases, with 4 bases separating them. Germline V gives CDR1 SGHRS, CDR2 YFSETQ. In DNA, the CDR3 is TGCGCCAGCAGCACGTACCAAGAGACCCAGTACTTC. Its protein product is CASSTYQETQYF.

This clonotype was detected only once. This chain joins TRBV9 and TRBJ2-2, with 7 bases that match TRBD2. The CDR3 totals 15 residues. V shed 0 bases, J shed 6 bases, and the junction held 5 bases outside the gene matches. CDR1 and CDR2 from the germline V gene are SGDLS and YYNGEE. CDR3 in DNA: TGTGCCAGCAGCGTAGCGGGGGGTTATGCCGGGGAGCTGTTTTTT. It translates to CASSVAGGYAGELFF.

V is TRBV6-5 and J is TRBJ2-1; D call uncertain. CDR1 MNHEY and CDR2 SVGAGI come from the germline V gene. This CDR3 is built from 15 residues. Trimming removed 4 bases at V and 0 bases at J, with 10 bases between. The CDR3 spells CASSSVGSSYNEQFF. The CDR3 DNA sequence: TGTGCCAGCAGTTCGGTGGGTAGCTCCTACAATGAGCAGTTCTTC.

CDR3 in amino acids: CASSGGGGAEEQFF. In nucleotides, the CDR3 is TGTGCCAGCAGTGGCGGCGGGGGGGCGGAAGAGCAGTTCTTC. The gene calls are TRBV6-1 and TRBJ2-5; 9 bases fit TRBD2. TRBJ2-1 matches the DNA end more closely, so the J call is doubtful. The CDR3 spans 14 residues. From germline, CDR1 is MNHNS and CDR2 SASEGT.

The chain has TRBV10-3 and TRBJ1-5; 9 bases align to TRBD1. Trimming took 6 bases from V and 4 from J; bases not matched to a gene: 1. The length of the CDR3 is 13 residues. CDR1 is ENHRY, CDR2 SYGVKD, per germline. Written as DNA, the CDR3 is TGTGCCATCAGGACAGGGGGAAATCAGCCCCAGCATTTT. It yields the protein CAIRTGGNQPQHF.

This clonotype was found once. The CDR3 sequence is CASSQLDRGLQETQYF. As DNA, the CDR3 is TGTGCCAGCAGCCAACTGGACAGGGGGCTTCAAGAGACCCAGTACTTC. V gene TRBV3-1 combines with J gene TRBJ2-5, with 11 bases aligning to TRBD1. V shed 2 bases and J 2 bases; nucleotides not matched to a gene: 4. The germline CDR1 and CDR2 sequences are LGHDT and YNNKEL (reference sequence). The CDR3 runs to 16 residues.

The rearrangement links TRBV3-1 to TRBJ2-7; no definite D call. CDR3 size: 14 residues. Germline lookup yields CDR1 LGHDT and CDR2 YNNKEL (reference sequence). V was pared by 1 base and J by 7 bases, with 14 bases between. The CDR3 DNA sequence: TGTGCCAGCAGCCAAGGCTTCCCGCCCTGGGAGCAGTACTTC. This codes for CASSQGFPPWEQYF.

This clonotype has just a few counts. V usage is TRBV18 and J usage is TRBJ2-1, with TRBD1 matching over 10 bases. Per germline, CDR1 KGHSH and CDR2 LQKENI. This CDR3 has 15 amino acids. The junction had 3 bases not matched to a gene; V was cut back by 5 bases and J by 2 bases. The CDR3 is CASSDDRGPYNEQFF. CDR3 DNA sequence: TGTGCCAGCTCAGACGACAGGGGGCCCTACAATGAGCAGTTCTTC. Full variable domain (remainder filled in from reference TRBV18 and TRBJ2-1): NAGVMQNPRHLVRRRGQEARLRCSPMKGHSHVYWYRQLPEEGLKFMVYLQKENIIDESGMPKERFSAEFPKEGPSILRIQQVVRGDSAAYFCASSDDRGPYNEQFFGPGTRLTVL.

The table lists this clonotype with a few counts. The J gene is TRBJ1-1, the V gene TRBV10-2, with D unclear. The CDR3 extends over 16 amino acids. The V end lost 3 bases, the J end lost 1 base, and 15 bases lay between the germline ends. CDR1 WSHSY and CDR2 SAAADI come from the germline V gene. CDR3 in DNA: TGCGCCAGCAGTGACCGGAATAAGTTGGGGAACACTGAAGCTTTCTTT. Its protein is CASSDRNKLGNTEAFF.

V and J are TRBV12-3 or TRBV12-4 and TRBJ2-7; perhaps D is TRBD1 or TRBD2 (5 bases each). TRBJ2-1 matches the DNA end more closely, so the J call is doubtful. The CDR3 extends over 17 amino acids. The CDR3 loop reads CASSFGWGTLFVNEQFF. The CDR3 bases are TGTGCCAGCAGTTTCGGGTGGGGGACCCTCTTTGTGAATGAGCAGTTCTTC.

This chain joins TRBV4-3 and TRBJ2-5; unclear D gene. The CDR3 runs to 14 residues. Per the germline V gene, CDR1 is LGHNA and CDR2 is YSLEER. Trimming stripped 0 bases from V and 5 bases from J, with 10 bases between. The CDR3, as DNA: TGCGCCAGCAGCCAAGATTTAAGGGTGGAGACCCAGTACTTC. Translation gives CASSQDLRVETQYF.

DNA for the CDR3: TGTGCCAGCAGCGTAGGCATCGCGGGGGCAGATGAGCAGTTCTTC. This codes for CASSVGIAGADEQFF. The chain is built from TRBV9 and TRBJ2-5; D possibly corresponds to TRBD2 (7 bases). The J call may be wrong; the DNA end is better matched by TRBJ2-1. CDR1 is SGDLS, CDR2 YYNGEE, per germline. This CDR3 contains 15 residues.

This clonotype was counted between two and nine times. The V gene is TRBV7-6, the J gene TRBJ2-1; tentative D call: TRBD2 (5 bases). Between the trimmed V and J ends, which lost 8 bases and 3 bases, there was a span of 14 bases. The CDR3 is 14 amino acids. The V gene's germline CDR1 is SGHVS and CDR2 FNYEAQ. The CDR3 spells CASASRADYNEQFF. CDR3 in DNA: TGTGCCAGCGCTTCGCGGGCAGACTACAATGAGCAGTTCTTC.

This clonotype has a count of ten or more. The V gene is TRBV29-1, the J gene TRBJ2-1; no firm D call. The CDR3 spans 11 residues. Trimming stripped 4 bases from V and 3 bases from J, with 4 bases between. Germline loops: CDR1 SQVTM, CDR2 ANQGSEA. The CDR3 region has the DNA TGCAGCGTTGGGCGCTACAATGAGCAGTTCTTC. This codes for CSVGRYNEQFF.